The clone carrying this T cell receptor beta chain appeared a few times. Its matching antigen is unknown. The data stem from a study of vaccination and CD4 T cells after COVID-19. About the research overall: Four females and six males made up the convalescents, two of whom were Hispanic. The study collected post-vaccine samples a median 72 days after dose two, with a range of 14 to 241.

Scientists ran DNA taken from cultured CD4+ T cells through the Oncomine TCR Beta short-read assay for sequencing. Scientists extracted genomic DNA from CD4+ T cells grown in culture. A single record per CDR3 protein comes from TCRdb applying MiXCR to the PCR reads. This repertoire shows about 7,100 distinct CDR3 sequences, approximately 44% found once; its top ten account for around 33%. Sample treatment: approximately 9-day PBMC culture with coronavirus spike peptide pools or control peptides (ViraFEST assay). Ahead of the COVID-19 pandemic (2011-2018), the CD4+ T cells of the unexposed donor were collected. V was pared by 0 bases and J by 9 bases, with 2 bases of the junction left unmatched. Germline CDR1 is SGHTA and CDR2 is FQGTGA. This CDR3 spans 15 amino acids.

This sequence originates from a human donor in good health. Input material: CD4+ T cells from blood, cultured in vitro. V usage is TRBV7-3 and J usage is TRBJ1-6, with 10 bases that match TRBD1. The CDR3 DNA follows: TGTGCCAGCAGCTTAACCGGGACAGGGGCTTCACCCCTCCACTTT. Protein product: CASSLTGTGASPLHF.